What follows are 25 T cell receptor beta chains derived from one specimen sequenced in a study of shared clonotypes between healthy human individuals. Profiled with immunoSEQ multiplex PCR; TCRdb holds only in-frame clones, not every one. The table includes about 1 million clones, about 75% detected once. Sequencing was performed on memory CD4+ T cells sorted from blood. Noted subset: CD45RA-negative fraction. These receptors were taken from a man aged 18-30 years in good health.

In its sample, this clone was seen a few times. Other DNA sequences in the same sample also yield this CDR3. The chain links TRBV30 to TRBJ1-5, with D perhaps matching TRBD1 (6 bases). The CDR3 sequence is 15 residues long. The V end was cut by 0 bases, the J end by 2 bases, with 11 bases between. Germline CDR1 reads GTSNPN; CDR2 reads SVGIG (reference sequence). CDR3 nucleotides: TGTGCCTGGAGTGTATGGGGGGCGGGCAATCAGCCCCAGCATTTT. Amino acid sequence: CAWSVWGAGNQPQHF.

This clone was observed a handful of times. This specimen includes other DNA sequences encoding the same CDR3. CDR3 residues: CASSVGTDTQYF. The DNA for the CDR3 is TGTGCCAGCAGCGTAGGTACAGATACGCAGTATTTT. V gene TRBV9 combines with J gene TRBJ2-3, with no clear D. The CDR3 has 12 amino acids. Germline CDR1 and CDR2: SGDLS and YYNGEE. Trimming took off 0 bases at V and 3 bases at J, with 2 bases between the two ends.

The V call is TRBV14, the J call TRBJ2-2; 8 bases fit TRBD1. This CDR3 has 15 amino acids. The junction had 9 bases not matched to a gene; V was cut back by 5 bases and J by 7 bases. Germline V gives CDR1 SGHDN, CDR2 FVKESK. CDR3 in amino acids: CASSYMQGAGGELFF. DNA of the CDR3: TGTGCCAGCAGCTATATGCAGGGGGCCGGCGGGGAGCTGTTTTTT.

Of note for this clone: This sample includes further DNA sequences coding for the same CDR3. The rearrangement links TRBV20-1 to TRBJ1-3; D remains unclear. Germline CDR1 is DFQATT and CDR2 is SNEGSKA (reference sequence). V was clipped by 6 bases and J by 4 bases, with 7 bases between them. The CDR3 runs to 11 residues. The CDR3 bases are TGCAGTGCAGGCGCCGGAAACACCATATATTTT. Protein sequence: CSAGAGNTIYF.

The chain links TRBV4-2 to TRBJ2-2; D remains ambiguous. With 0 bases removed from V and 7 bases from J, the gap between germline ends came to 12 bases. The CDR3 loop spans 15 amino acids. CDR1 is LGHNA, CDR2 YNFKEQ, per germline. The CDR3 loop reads CASSQDGSEYGELFF. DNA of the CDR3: TGTGCCAGCAGCCAAGATGGTTCAGAATACGGGGAGCTGTTTTTT.

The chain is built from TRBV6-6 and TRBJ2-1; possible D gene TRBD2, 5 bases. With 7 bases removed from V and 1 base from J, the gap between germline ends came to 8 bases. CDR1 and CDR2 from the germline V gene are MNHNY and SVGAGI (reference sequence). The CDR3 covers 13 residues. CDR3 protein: CASKAGSYNEQFF. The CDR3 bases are TGTGCCAGCAAGGCGGGTTCCTACAATGAGCAGTTCTTC.

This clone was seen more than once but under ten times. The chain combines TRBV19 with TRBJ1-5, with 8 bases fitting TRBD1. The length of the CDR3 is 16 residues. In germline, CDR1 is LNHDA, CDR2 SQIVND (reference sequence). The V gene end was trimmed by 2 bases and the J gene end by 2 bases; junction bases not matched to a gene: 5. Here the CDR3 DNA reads TGTGCCAGTAGTATACGGACAGGGCAGGGCAATCAGCCCCAGCATTTT. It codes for CASSIRTGQGNQPQHF.

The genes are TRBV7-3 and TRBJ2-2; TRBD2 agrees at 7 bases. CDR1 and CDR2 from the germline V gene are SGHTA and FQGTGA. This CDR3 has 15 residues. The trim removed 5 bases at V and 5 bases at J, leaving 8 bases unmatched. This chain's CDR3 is CASSPRRGVTGELFF. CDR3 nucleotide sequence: TGTGCCAGCAGCCCCCGTCGGGGGGTAACCGGGGAGCTGTTTTTT.

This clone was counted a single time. CDR3 in amino acids: CASSIDQGRGSNEQFF. The CDR3 nucleotides are TGTGCCAGTAGTATAGATCAGGGGAGGGGATCAAATGAGCAGTTCTTC. The J gene is TRBJ2-1, the V gene TRBV19, with D tentatively TRBD2 (7 bases). This CDR3 has 16 amino acids. With 0 bases removed from V and 7 bases from J, the gap between germline ends came to 16 bases. Germline V gene data show CDR1 as LNHDA and CDR2 as SQIVND (reference sequence).

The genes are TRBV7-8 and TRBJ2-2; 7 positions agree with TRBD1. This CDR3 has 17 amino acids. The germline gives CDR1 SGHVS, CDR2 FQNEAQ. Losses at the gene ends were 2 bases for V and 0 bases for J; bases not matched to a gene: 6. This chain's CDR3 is CASSLQHRGSNTGELFF. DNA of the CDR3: TGTGCCAGCAGCTTACAACACAGGGGCTCGAACACCGGGGAGCTGTTTTTT.

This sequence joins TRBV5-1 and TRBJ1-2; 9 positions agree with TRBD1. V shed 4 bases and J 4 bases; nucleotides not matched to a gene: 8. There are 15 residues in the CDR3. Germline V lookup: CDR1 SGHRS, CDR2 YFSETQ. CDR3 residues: CASSAGGTGSYGYTF. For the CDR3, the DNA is TGCGCCAGCAGCGCTGGGGGGACAGGGTCCTATGGCTACACCTTC.

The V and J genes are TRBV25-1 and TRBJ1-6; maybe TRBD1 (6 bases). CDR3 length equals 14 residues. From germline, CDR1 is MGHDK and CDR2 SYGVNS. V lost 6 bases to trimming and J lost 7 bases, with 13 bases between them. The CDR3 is CASRGGGSNSPLHF. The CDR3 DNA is TGTGCCAGCAGGGGCGGGGGCTCGAATTCACCCCTCCACTTT.

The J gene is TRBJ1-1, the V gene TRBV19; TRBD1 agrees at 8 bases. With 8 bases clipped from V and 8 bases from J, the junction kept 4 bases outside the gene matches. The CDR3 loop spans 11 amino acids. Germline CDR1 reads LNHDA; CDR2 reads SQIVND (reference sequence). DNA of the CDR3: TGTGCCAGTTTGAACAGGGGGGAAGCTTTCTTT. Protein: CASLNRGEAFF.

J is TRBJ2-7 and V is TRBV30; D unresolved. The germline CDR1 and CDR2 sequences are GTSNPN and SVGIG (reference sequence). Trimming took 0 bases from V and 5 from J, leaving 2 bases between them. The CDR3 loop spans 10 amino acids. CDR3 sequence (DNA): TGTGCCTGGAGTGTAGACGAGCAGTACTTC. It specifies CAWSVDEQYF.

DNA of the CDR3: TGCGCCACGAAGCCCCAGGGACTAGGGTCTAATGAGCAGTTCTTC. It yields the protein CATKPQGLGSNEQFF. This chain joins TRBV10-2 and TRBJ2-1; TRBD2 matches at 8 bases. V lost 10 bases, J lost 7 bases, and 15 bases stayed unmatched. CDR1 WSHSY and CDR2 SAAADI come from the germline V gene. The CDR3 is 15 residues long.

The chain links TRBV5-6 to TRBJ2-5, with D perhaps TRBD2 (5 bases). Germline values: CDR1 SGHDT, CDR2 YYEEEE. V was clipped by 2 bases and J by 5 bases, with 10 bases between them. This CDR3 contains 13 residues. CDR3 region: CASSFLQRETQYF. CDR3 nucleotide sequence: TGTGCCAGCAGCTTTTTGCAGCGGGAGACCCAGTACTTC.

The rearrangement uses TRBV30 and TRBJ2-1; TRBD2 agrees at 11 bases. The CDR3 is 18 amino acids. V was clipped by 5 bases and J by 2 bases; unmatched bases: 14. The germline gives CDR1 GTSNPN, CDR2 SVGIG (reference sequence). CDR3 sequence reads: CAWGSHSGRAPTYNEQFF. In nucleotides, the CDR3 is TGTGCCTGGGGGAGCCATAGCGGGAGGGCCCCTACCTACAATGAGCAGTTCTTC.

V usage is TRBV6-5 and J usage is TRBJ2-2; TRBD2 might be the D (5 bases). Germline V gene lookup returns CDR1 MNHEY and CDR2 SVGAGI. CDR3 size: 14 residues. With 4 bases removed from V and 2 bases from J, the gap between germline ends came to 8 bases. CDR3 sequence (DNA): TGTGCCAGCAGTTTAAGCGGAAACACCGGGGAGCTGTTTTTT. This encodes CASSLSGNTGELFF.

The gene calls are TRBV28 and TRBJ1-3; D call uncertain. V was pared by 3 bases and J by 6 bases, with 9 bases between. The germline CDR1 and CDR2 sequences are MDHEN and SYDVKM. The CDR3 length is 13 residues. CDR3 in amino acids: CASSFGVINTIYF. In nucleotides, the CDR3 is TGTGCCAGCAGTTTCGGGGTCATAAACACCATATATTTT.

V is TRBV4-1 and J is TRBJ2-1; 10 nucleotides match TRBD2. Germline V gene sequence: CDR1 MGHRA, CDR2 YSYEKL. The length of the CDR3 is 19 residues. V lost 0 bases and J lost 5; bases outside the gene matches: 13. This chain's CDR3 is CASSQERMFGLAANNEQFF. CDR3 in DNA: TGCGCCAGCAGCCAAGAGCGAATGTTTGGACTAGCGGCGAACAATGAGCAGTTCTTC.

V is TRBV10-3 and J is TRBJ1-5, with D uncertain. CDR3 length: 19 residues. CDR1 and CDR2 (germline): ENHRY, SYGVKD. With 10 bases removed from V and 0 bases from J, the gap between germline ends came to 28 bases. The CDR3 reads CATQDQLPSAVYSNQPQHF. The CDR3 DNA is TGTGCCACCCAAGATCAACTTCCCTCAGCAGTGTATAGCAATCAGCCCCAGCATTTT.

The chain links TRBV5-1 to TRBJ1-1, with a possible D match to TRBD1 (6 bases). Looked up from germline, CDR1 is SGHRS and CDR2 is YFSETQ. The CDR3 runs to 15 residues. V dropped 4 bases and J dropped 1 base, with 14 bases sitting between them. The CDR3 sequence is CASSAGAMGNTEAFF. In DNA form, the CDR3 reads TGCGCCAGCAGCGCAGGGGCTATGGGGAACACTGAAGCTTTCTTT.

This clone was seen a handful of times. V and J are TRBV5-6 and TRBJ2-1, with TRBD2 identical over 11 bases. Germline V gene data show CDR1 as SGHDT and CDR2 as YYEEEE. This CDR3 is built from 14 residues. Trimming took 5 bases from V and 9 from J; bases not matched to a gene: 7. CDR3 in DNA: TGTGCCAGCAGTGATAGCGGGAGGGCTGGTGAGCAGTTCTTC. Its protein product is CASSDSGRAGEQFF.

CDR3 in DNA: TGCGCCAGCAGCCGACAGGGGGCAAATGAAAAACTGTTTTTT. Translation gives CASSRQGANEKLFF. The V and J genes are TRBV4-1 and TRBJ1-4; 10 bases line up with TRBD1. The germline V gene has CDR1 MGHRA and CDR2 YSYEKL. The CDR3 spans 14 residues. V was clipped by 4 bases and J by 5 bases; unmatched bases: 1.

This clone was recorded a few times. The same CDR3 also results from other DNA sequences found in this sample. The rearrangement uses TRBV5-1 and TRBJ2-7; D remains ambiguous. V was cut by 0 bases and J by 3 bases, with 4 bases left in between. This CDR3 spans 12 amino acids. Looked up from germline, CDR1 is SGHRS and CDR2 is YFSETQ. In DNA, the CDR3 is TGCGCCAGCAGCTTGGATCTCTACGAGCAGTACTTC. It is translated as CASSLDLYEQYF.